This T cell receptor beta chain originates from a study of blood T cell repertoires in COVID-19. Produced via immunoSEQ multiplex PCR; TCRdb's table is partial and in-frame only. Of around 160,000 clones in the sample, 88% are singletons; the top ten hold 0.95% to 1.5%. The source of this sequence is a woman aged 25 to 39 with acute COVID-19. The sample consisted of PBMCs or T cells enriched from blood (not recorded which).

The CDR3, as DNA: TGTGTCATCGCGGGCCCTCTAGGGACGCAGTATTTT. Amino acids: CVIAGPLGTQYF. This chain links TRBV28 with TRBJ2-3; a weak D match, TRBD2 (5 bases). The CDR3 length is 12 residues. Germline values: CDR1 MDHEN, CDR2 SYDVKM.